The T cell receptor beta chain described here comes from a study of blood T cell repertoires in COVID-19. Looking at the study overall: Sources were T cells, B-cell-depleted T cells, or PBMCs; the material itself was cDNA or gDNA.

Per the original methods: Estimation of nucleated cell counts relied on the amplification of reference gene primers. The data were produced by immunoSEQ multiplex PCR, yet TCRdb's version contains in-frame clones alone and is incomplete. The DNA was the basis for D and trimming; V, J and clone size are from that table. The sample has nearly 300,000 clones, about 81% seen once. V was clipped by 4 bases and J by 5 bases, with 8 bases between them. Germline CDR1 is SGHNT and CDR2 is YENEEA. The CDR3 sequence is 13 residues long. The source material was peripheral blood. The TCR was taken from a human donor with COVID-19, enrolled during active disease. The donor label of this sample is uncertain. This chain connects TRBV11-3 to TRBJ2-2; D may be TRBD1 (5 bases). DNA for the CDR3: TGTGCCAGCAGCTCCAGGGTTACCGGGGAGCTGTTTTTT. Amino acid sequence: CASSSRVTGELFF.